This T cell receptor (beta chain) was observed in a study of T cells of healthy individuals (dated by TCRdb to the late 2010s). As regards this clonotype: There is no known antigen for this receptor. The record has no base qualities; no much larger clone is one base away.

To prepare the library, 5' RACE was applied. Reads for this sample came from an Illumina MiSeq. TCRdb reprocessing: public reads trimmed at Q25 with fastp, clones called with MiXCR, in-frame beta chains kept. Rows with one shared CDR3 protein collapse into an entry with the most common genes and DNA. For this sample the table gives fewer than 90,000 distinct CDR3 sequences, of which about 5% were detected only once. The leading ten clones occupy 7.5% to 8% of the sample. CDR1 and CDR2 (SGHRS, YFSETQ) derive from the germline V gene. Trimming costs V 3 bases and J 8 bases, and their ends lie 27 bases apart. The CDR3 runs 18 residues from the cysteine to the phenylalanine. Just the 54-base CDR3 DNA is kept, in frame starting at base 1.

The TCR comes from a female donor in good health. The V and J genes are TRBV5-1 and TRBJ2-1, with a weak D call of TRBD2 (5 bases match). The DNA sequence follows: TGCGCCAGCAGCTCCGCCTTTGGGTCTAGCAGCCCTTGGGATGAGCAGTTCTTC. It codes for CASSSAFGSSSPWDEQFF.